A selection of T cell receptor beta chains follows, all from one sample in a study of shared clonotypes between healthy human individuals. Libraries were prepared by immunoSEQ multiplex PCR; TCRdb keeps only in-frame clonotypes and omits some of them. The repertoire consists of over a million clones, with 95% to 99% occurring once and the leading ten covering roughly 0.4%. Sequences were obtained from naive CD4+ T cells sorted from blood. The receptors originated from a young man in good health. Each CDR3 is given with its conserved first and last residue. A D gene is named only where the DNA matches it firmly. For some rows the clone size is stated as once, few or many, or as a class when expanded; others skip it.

CDR3aa: CAISESYRSGQGRGEQFF
CDR3nt: TGTGCCATCAGTGAGTCGTACAGGTCGGGACAGGGCCGCGGTGAGCAGTTCTTC
v_gene: TRBV10-3
abundance: .
j_gene: TRBJ2-1
d_gene: TRBD1

CDR3aa: CATSAKDSGRRETQYF
CDR3nt: TGTGCCACCAGCGCCAAGGATAGCGGGAGGCGAGAGACCCAGTACTTC
v_gene: TRBV15
abundance: .
j_gene: TRBJ2-5
d_gene: TRBD2

CDR3aa: CASSVGGSDTQYF
CDR3nt: TGTGCCAGCAGCGTAGGAGGGTCAGATACGCAGTATTTT
v_gene: TRBV9
abundance: .
j_gene: TRBJ2-3
d_gene: .

CDR3aa: CASSLTGDTEAFF
CDR3nt: TGTGCCAGCAGCTTAACAGGGGATACTGAAGCTTTCTTT
v_gene: TRBV7-9
abundance: .
j_gene: TRBJ1-1
d_gene: TRBD1

CDR3aa: CASSVYSHGYTF
CDR3nt: TGTGCCAGCAGCGTATACAGTCATGGCTACACCTTC
v_gene: TRBV9
abundance: .
j_gene: TRBJ1-2
d_gene: .

CDR3aa: CASSSGAQDTGELFF
CDR3nt: TGTGCCAGCAGCTCGGGGGCGCAGGACACCGGGGAGCTGTTTTTT
v_gene: TRBV5-4
abundance: .
j_gene: TRBJ2-2
d_gene: .

CDR3aa: CASSYSDRSYEQYF
CDR3nt: TGTGCCAGCAGTTATTCGGACAGGTCCTACGAGCAGTACTTC
v_gene: TRBV2
abundance: .
j_gene: TRBJ2-7
d_gene: TRBD1

CDR3aa: CASSLSPGHLNTEAFF
CDR3nt: TGTGCCAGCAGCTTAAGCCCGGGACACTTGAACACTGAAGCTTTCTTT
v_gene: TRBV7-2
abundance: .
j_gene: TRBJ1-1
d_gene: .

CDR3aa: CSGGQTNEKLFF
CDR3nt: TGCAGCGGAGGACAGACTAATGAAAAACTGTTTTTT
v_gene: TRBV29-1
abundance: .
j_gene: TRBJ1-4
d_gene: .

CDR3aa: CASSPTQRGNTDTQYF
CDR3nt: TGTGCCAGCTCACCAACGCAGCGGGGAAACACAGATACGCAGTATTTT
v_gene: TRBV18
abundance: .
j_gene: TRBJ2-3
d_gene: TRBD2

CDR3aa: CASSAGTANTEAFF
CDR3nt: TGTGCCAGCAGCGCGGGGACAGCTAACACTGAAGCTTTCTTT
v_gene: TRBV9
abundance: few
j_gene: TRBJ1-1
d_gene: TRBD1

CDR3aa: CASSLAPAGRNTIYF
CDR3nt: TGTGCCAGCAGCTTGGCACCAGCAGGTCGAAACACCATATATTTT
v_gene: TRBV5-8
abundance: .
j_gene: TRBJ1-3
d_gene: .

CDR3aa: CASTPPGEGEKLFF
CDR3nt: TGTGCCAGCACTCCCCCGGGGGAGGGTGAAAAACTGTTTTTT
v_gene: TRBV6-6
abundance: .
j_gene: TRBJ1-4
d_gene: .

CDR3aa: CASSGLRPGQGLFF
CDR3nt: TGTGCCAGCAGTGGACTTAGACCGGGACAGGGTCTGTTTTTT
v_gene: TRBV2
abundance: .
j_gene: TRBJ1-4
d_gene: TRBD1

CDR3aa: CASSPEATGNYGYTF
CDR3nt: TGCGCCAGCAGCCCCGAGGCGACAGGGAACTATGGCTACACCTTC
v_gene: TRBV4-1
abundance: once
j_gene: TRBJ1-2
d_gene: TRBD1

CDR3aa: CASSVGDAREQFF
CDR3nt: TGTGCCAGCAGCGTAGGGGACGCACGTGAGCAGTTCTTC
v_gene: TRBV9
abundance: .
j_gene: TRBJ2-1
d_gene: .

CDR3aa: CASSVEIETQYF
CDR3nt: TGTGCCAGCAGCGTAGAGATCGAGACCCAGTACTTC
v_gene: TRBV9
abundance: .
j_gene: TRBJ2-5
d_gene: .

CDR3aa: CASSPIRGPILNEQFF
CDR3nt: TGTGCCAGCAGCCCAATAAGGGGCCCCATCCTCAATGAGCAGTTCTTC
v_gene: TRBV11-2
abundance: .
j_gene: TRBJ2-1
d_gene: .

CDR3aa: CASSFRRGAEAFF
CDR3nt: TGTGCCAGCAGCTTTCGCAGGGGCGCTGAAGCTTTCTTT
v_gene: TRBV7-2
abundance: .
j_gene: TRBJ1-1
d_gene: .

CDR3aa: CASSLGLAEETQYF
CDR3nt: TGTGCCAGCAGCTTAGGTCTAGCAGAAGAGACCCAGTACTTC
v_gene: TRBV7-9
abundance: .
j_gene: TRBJ2-5
d_gene: .

CDR3aa: CASSRGTSEYEQYF
CDR3nt: TGTGCCAGCTCACGGGGGACTAGCGAGTACGAGCAGTACTTC
v_gene: TRBV18
abundance: .
j_gene: TRBJ2-7
d_gene: TRBD2

CDR3aa: CASSRLTGEEQYF
CDR3nt: TGCGCCAGCAGTCGACTTACAGGGGAAGAGCAGTACTTC
v_gene: TRBV5-1
abundance: .
j_gene: TRBJ2-7
d_gene: TRBD1

CDR3aa: CASSYGPLGTIYF
CDR3nt: TGTGCCAGCAGTTACGGGCCCTTGGGCACCATATATTTT
v_gene: TRBV6-5
abundance: .
j_gene: TRBJ1-3
d_gene: .

CDR3aa: CASSVDGTAFNEQFF
CDR3nt: TGTGCCAGCAGTGTGGACGGGACTGCCTTCAATGAGCAGTTCTTC
v_gene: TRBV6-4
abundance: .
j_gene: TRBJ2-1
d_gene: .

CDR3aa: CASSKGQGIGAQHF
CDR3nt: TGTGCCAGCAGCAAGGGCCAAGGGATCGGGGCCCAGCATTTT
v_gene: TRBV7-9
abundance: once
j_gene: TRBJ1-5
d_gene: .

CDR3aa: CASSTGLWGNQPQHF
CDR3nt: TGTGCCAGCAGTACCGGATTGTGGGGCAATCAGCCCCAGCATTTT
v_gene: TRBV27
abundance: .
j_gene: TRBJ1-5
d_gene: .

CDR3aa: CSAIEAFF
CDR3nt: TGCAGTGCTATAGAAGCTTTCTTT
v_gene: TRBV20-1
abundance: once
j_gene: TRBJ1-1
d_gene: .

CDR3aa: CASSLFASGYNEQFF
CDR3nt: TGCGCCAGCAGCTTGTTCGCTAGCGGCTACAATGAGCAGTTCTTC
v_gene: TRBV5-1
abundance: .
j_gene: TRBJ2-1
d_gene: TRBD2

CDR3aa: CASSSRLAQGETQYF
CDR3nt: TGTGCCAGCAGTTCCCGACTAGCACAGGGGGAGACCCAGTACTTC
v_gene: TRBV28
abundance: once
j_gene: TRBJ2-5
d_gene: .

CDR3aa: CASSLVGYEQYF
CDR3nt: TGTGCCAGCAGTTTAGTAGGCTACGAGCAGTACTTC
v_gene: TRBV28
abundance: .
j_gene: TRBJ2-7
d_gene: .

CDR3aa: CASSMTGPGNTIYF
CDR3nt: TGTGCCAGCAGTATGACAGGGCCTGGAAACACCATATATTTT
v_gene: TRBV5-5
abundance: .
j_gene: TRBJ1-3
d_gene: TRBD1

CDR3aa: CASSPGGLASLYEQYF
CDR3nt: TGTGCCAGCAGCCCCGGGGGACTAGCTTCTCTCTACGAGCAGTACTTC
v_gene: TRBV13
abundance: .
j_gene: TRBJ2-7
d_gene: TRBD2

CDR3aa: CASSLERTGNYEQYF
CDR3nt: TGTGCCAGCAGCTTAGAACGGACAGGGAACTACGAGCAGTACTTC
v_gene: TRBV11-2
abundance: .
j_gene: TRBJ2-7
d_gene: TRBD1

CDR3aa: CAWRRLKKAYNEQFF
CDR3nt: TGTGCCTGGAGGCGTTTGAAGAAAGCCTACAATGAGCAGTTCTTC
v_gene: TRBV30
abundance: .
j_gene: TRBJ2-1
d_gene: .

CDR3aa: CASLAGQETQYF
CDR3nt: TGTGCCAGCCTCGCGGGTCAAGAGACCCAGTACTTC
v_gene: TRBV2
abundance: once
j_gene: TRBJ2-5
d_gene: .

CDR3aa: CASSITGRGNQPQHF
CDR3nt: TGTGCCAGTAGTATTACGGGTAGGGGCAATCAGCCCCAGCATTTT
v_gene: TRBV19
abundance: .
j_gene: TRBJ1-5
d_gene: .

CDR3aa: CASTNRQGLAEQYF
CDR3nt: TGTGCCAGCACAAACCGGCAGGGGTTGGCCGAGCAGTACTTC
v_gene: TRBV7-2
abundance: .
j_gene: TRBJ2-7
d_gene: .

CDR3aa: CAWIPGGQGLYEQYF
CDR3nt: TGTGCCTGGATCCCTGGGGGACAGGGTCTCTACGAGCAGTACTTC
v_gene: TRBV30
abundance: .
j_gene: TRBJ2-7
d_gene: TRBD1

CDR3aa: CASSAPRKTEAFF
CDR3nt: TGTGCCAGCAGTGCTCCCAGGAAGACTGAAGCTTTCTTT
v_gene: TRBV6-1
abundance: .
j_gene: TRBJ1-1
d_gene: .

CDR3aa: CASSLTPPGLAGDPYNEQFF
CDR3nt: TGTGCCAGCAGCTTAACGCCCCCGGGACTAGCGGGAGATCCCTACAATGAGCAGTTCTTC
v_gene: TRBV7-6
abundance: .
j_gene: TRBJ2-1
d_gene: TRBD2

CDR3aa: CASSELDREKNIQYF
CDR3nt: TGTGCCAGCAGTGAACTGGACAGGGAGAAAAACATTCAGTACTTC
v_gene: TRBV6-1
abundance: .
j_gene: TRBJ2-4
d_gene: TRBD1

CDR3aa: CASSYGAGGNEQFF
CDR3nt: TGTGCCAGCAGTTACGGAGCAGGGGGCAATGAGCAGTTCTTC
v_gene: TRBV6-6
abundance: .
j_gene: TRBJ2-1
d_gene: TRBD1

CDR3aa: CASSADREGWYEQYF
CDR3nt: TGTGCCAGCAGCGCTGACAGGGAAGGATGGTACGAGCAGTACTTC
v_gene: TRBV2
abundance: once
j_gene: TRBJ2-7
d_gene: TRBD1

CDR3aa: CASSFSIGGLANYGYTF
CDR3nt: TGTGCCAGCAGCTTCAGTATTGGCGGCCTAGCTAACTATGGCTACACCTTC
v_gene: TRBV7-2
abundance: once
j_gene: TRBJ1-2
d_gene: .

CDR3aa: CASSFPPGQGYSNQPQHF
CDR3nt: TGTGCCAGCAGCTTTCCCCCGGGACAGGGGTATAGCAATCAGCCCCAGCATTTT
v_gene: TRBV5-4
abundance: once
j_gene: TRBJ1-5
d_gene: TRBD1

CDR3aa: CASSPLGGLRDPYEQYF
CDR3nt: TGTGCCAGCAGTCCCCTGGGGGGTCTTAGGGACCCCTACGAGCAGTACTTC
v_gene: TRBV28
abundance: .
j_gene: TRBJ2-7
d_gene: .

CDR3aa: CASSPRPPAANYEQYF
CDR3nt: TGTGCCAGCAGCCCTCGGCCACCGGCAGCAAACTACGAGCAGTACTTC
v_gene: TRBV13
abundance: .
j_gene: TRBJ2-7
d_gene: .

CDR3aa: CASSDGWIGTGTSLFSYEQYF
CDR3nt: TGTGCCAGCAGTGACGGGTGGATCGGGACAGGAACCTCACTATTCTCCTACGAGCAGTACTTC
v_gene: TRBV28
abundance: .
j_gene: TRBJ2-7
d_gene: TRBD1

CDR3aa: CASSSTGDTQYF
CDR3nt: TGCGCCAGCAGCTCTACTGGAGATACGCAGTATTTT
v_gene: TRBV5-1
abundance: .
j_gene: TRBJ2-3
d_gene: .

CDR3aa: CAISKGLEEETQYF
CDR3nt: TGTGCCATCAGTAAGGGACTAGAGGAAGAGACCCAGTACTTC
v_gene: TRBV10-3
abundance: .
j_gene: TRBJ2-5
d_gene: TRBD2

CDR3aa: CAISRLAENTGELFF
CDR3nt: TGTGCCATTTCCCGACTAGCGGAGAACACCGGGGAGCTGTTTTTT
v_gene: TRBV28
abundance: .
j_gene: TRBJ2-2
d_gene: TRBD2

CDR3aa: CASTRDSWNYGYTF
CDR3nt: TGTGCCAGTACCCGGGACAGTTGGAACTATGGCTACACCTTC
v_gene: TRBV19
abundance: .
j_gene: TRBJ1-2
d_gene: TRBD1